This T cell receptor (beta chain) was retrieved from a study of long-term antiretroviral therapy in people with HIV. Study at large: Collection of the earliest samples took place about a decade ahead of the 2015 immediate-ART recommendation. General observations from the study: Patients on ART gained diversity, which nonetheless stayed below transplant donor controls. Pre-ART clonal expansions dominated every time point's repertoire.

The CDR3 spans 17 residues. Per germline, CDR1 SGHTS and CDR2 YDEGEE. V was shortened by 4 bases and J by 0 bases, with 17 bases between the two germline ends. At survey level, the immunoSEQ assay was run in its v3.0 version. Profiling relied on immunoSEQ multiplex PCR, and the TCRdb table lists in-frame clones only, not all of them. The sample shows about 26,000 clones, 86% of them seen only once. The table lists this clone with a count of one. No antigen is known for it. The sequencing used unsorted PBMCs, collected roughly 2.6 years after starting antiretroviral therapy. This sequence originates from a middle-aged man with HIV. The J gene is TRBJ2-1, the V gene TRBV5-8; possibly TRBD1 for D (6 bases). CDR3 DNA sequence: TGTGCCAGCAGCCCATCCACCGGGACATACTCCTACAATGAGCAGTTCTTC. It specifies CASSPSTGTYSYNEQFF.